The clone carrying this T cell receptor (beta chain) appeared once. TCRB transcripts that were expressed got sequenced, as all of the isolated RNA had been reverse transcribed. The protocol was immunoSEQ multiplex PCR, while the TCRdb copy is restricted to in-frame clones and leaves out a portion. Among some 150,000 clones listed, about 51% were seen once. This CDR3 region has 16 residues. V lost 5 bases, J lost 2 bases, and 6 bases stayed unmatched. Germline CDR1 reads MNHEY; CDR2 reads SMNVEV (reference sequence). The data originate from a study of beta chain features in type 1 diabetes. The origin of this receptor is a man between 18 and 29 years old in good health. The sequenced sample was Tregs from blood. The chain uses TRBV27 and TRBJ2-1; the match to TRBD1 covers 10 bases. In DNA, the CDR3 is TGTGCCAGCAGTCGGTCCGGGACAGGGGCCTACAATGAGCAGTTCTTC. Translated, it gives CASSRSGTGAYNEQFF.